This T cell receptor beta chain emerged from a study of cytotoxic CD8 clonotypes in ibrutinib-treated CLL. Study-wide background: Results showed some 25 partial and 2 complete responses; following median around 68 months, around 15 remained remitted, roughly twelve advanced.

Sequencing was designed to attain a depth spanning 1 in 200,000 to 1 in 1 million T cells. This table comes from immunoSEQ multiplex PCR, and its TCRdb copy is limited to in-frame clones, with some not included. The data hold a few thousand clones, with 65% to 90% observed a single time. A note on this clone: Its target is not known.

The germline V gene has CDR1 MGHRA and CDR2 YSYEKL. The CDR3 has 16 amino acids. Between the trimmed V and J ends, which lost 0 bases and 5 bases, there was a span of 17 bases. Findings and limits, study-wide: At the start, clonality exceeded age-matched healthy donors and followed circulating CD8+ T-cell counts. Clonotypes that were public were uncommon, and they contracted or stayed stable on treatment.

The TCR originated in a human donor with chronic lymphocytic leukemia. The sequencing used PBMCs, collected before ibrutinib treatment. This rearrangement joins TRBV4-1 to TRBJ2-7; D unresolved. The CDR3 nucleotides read TGCGCCAGCAGCCAAGACGGGCCCCCGCGAGTCGACGAGCAGTACTTC. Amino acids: CASSQDGPPRVDEQYF.